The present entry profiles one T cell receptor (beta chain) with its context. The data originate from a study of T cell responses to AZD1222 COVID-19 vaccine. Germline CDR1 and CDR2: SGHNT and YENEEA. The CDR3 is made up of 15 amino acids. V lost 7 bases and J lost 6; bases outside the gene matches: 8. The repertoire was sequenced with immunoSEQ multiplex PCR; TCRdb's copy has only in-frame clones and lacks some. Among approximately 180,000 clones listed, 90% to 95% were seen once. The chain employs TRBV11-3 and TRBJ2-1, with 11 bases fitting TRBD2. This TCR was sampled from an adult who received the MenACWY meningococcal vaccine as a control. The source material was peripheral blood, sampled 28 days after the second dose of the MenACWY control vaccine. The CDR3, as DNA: TGTGCCAGCAACATTCTAGCGGGGGGCCTCAATGAGCAGTTCTTC. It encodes CASNILAGGLNEQFF.